This entry describes one T cell receptor (beta chain). This entry comes from a study of cytomegalovirus exposure and HLA in healthy donors. The PCR made use of 60 Vbeta and 13 Jbeta primers. Produced via immunoSEQ multiplex PCR; TCRdb's table is partial and in-frame only. This table has 200,000 to 250,000 clones, around 77% appearing once. J lost 3 bases, V lost 7 bases, and 8 bases had no gene match. This CDR3 has 14 residues. CDR1 and CDR2 (germline): LNHDA, SQIVND (reference sequence). Material: PBMCs. The rearrangement links TRBV19 to TRBJ2-7, with 8 nucleotides matching TRBD2. The TCR originated in a woman aged 25-40 years in good health and CMV-seronegative. Here the CDR3 reads CASTPPGLGYEQYF. In DNA, the CDR3 is TGTGCCAGTACTCCACCGGGACTAGGCTACGAGCAGTACTTC.